Below, 29 T cell receptor beta chains from the same sample are listed, as sequenced in a study of response to subunit inactivated influenza vaccine. MiXCR was run by TCRdb on the RT-PCR reads, yielding one entry per CDR3 protein. Of fewer than 600,000 distinct CDR3 sequences detected, around 7.7% appear once; the ten largest clones hold under 15%. The source material was PBMCs from blood, sampled less than 30 months after vaccination. The receptors stem from a man between 50 and 75 years old who received an inactivated influenza vaccine.

This clonotype was found many times. This chain uses TRBV11-2 with TRBJ1-1, with D perhaps matching TRBD1 (6 bases). V was pared by 4 bases and J by 7 bases, with 10 bases between. CDR3 length equals 12 residues. The germline CDR1 and CDR2 sequences are SGHAT and FQNNGV. This CDR3 reads CASSWETGEAFF. In DNA, the CDR3 is TGTGCCAGCAGCTGGGAGACAGGTGAAGCTTTCTTT.

The chain carries TRBV4-1 and TRBJ2-5; TRBD2 aligns across 10 bases. Germline V gene sequence: CDR1 MGHRA, CDR2 YSYEKL. The trim removed 0 bases at V and 2 bases at J, leaving 3 bases unmatched. The CDR3 is 16 residues long. The DNA of the CDR3 is TGCGCCAGCAGCCAAGACCCAGCGGGAGGGCAAGAGACCCAGTACTTC. Its protein product is CASSQDPAGGQETQYF.

This chain uses TRBV4-3 with TRBJ2-7; 9 positions agree with TRBD1. This CDR3 is built from 15 residues. V shed 5 bases, J shed 3 bases, and the junction held 8 bases outside the gene matches. Germline CDR1 LGHNA, CDR2 YSLEER. CDR3 in amino acids: CASSTGTGKFYEQYF. For the CDR3, the DNA is TGCGCCAGCAGCACAGGGACAGGGAAATTCTACGAGCAGTACTTC.

The V and J genes are TRBV7-2 and TRBJ2-3; TRBD2 aligns across 9 bases. CDR3 length: 13 residues. Trimming cost V 4 bases and J 14 bases; bases outside gene matches: 10. CDR1 and CDR2 (germline): SGHTA, FQGNSA. CDR3 nucleotide sequence: TGTGCCAGCAGCTCGCACTCGGGACTAGCTTGGTATTTT. Translating gives CASSSHSGLAWYF.

This clonotype was counted a few times. Here the CDR3 DNA reads TGTGCCAGCAGTTTCCAGGGGCAGGGTCAGCCCCAGCATTTT. It codes for CASSFQGQGQPQHF. This sequence joins TRBV12-3 or TRBV12-4 and TRBJ1-5, with D maybe TRBD1 (6 bases). The CDR3 runs 14 residues. Trimming removed 3 bases at V and 6 bases at J, with 12 bases between.

This clonotype was picked up many times. CDR3 DNA sequence: TGTGCCAGCAGATTTTCCCGGGAGAACACCGGGGAGCTGTTTTTT. Translation: CASRFSRENTGELFF. V and J are TRBV6-1 and TRBJ2-2; maybe TRBD2 (5 bases). V was cut by 6 bases and J by 1 base, with 12 bases left in between. The CDR3 totals 15 residues. Germline CDR1 and CDR2: MNHNS and SASEGT.

This clonotype was seen many times. The chain employs TRBV20-1 and TRBJ2-3; 7 positions agree with TRBD2. The CDR3 covers 14 residues. Germline-derived CDR1 and CDR2 are DFQATT and SNEGSKA (reference sequence). The junction had 9 bases not matched to a gene; V was cut back by 4 bases and J by 5 bases. In nucleotides, the CDR3 is TGCAGTGCTAAGTGGCGGGAGCGAGGAGATACGCAGTATTTT. Protein: CSAKWRERGDTQYF.

This clonotype was recorded at least ten times. The V call is TRBV15, the J call TRBJ2-3; D gene unclear. CDR1 is LNHNV and CDR2 is YYDKDF in the germline V gene (reference sequence). The CDR3 length is 11 residues. V lost 0 bases to trimming and J lost 7 bases, with 2 bases between them. CDR3 sequence: CATSREYTQYF. In DNA, the CDR3 is TGTGCCACCAGCAGAGAGTATACGCAGTATTTT.

This clonotype appeared a few times. The gene calls are TRBV10-3 and TRBJ2-1, with 10 bases that match TRBD2. CDR1 and CDR2 (germline): ENHRY, SYGVKD. This CDR3 spans 16 amino acids. V shed 0 bases and J 6 bases; nucleotides not matched to a gene: 5. As DNA, the CDR3 is TGTGCCATCAGTGAGTCGCCTAGCGGGGGACTCAATGAGCAGTTCTTC. This gives the protein CAISESPSGGLNEQFF.

There are a few counts of this clonotype. The chain uses TRBV5-1 and TRBJ2-7; 9 bases fit TRBD1. V lost 4 bases and J lost 6; bases outside the gene matches: 8. The CDR3 consists of 14 residues. The germline gives CDR1 SGHRS, CDR2 YFSETQ. DNA for the CDR3: TGCGCCAGCAGCAGAGGACAGGGGAACTGCGAGCAGTACTTC. Translation: CASSRGQGNCEQYF.

This clonotype was observed at least ten times. This chain joins TRBV6-5 and TRBJ2-7; TRBD1 matches 8 bases. With 3 bases clipped from V and 3 bases from J, the junction kept 7 bases outside the gene matches. The CDR3 runs 15 residues. The germline V gene has CDR1 MNHEY and CDR2 SVGAGI. The DNA for the CDR3 is TGTGCCAGCAGTTATTTGGGGACAGGCCGCTACGAGCAGTACTTC. As protein: CASSYLGTGRYEQYF.

This chain joins TRBV25-1 and TRBJ1-3; D unclear. Germline V CDR1 and CDR2: MGHDK, SYGVNS. This CDR3 spans 13 amino acids. The germline V and J ends were trimmed by 3 bases and 2 bases, with 5 bases remaining between them. DNA for the CDR3: TGTGCCAGCAGTGAGTGGGCTGGAAACACCATATATTTT. Translation: CASSEWAGNTIYF.

The V and J genes are TRBV28 and TRBJ2-5; TRBD2 is a possible D gene (6 bases). Deletions cut 3 bases from V and 2 bases from J, with 19 bases between. The CDR3 has 17 residues. Germline V gene data show CDR1 as MDHEN and CDR2 as SYDVKM. This CDR3 reads CASSFIPSDKHQETQYF. The CDR3 region has the DNA TGTGCCAGCAGTTTTATCCCTAGCGATAAACATCAAGAGACCCAGTACTTC.

The chain employs TRBV27 and TRBJ2-7, with TRBD2 matching over 11 bases. The CDR3 sequence is 14 residues long. The germline CDR1 and CDR2 sequences are MNHEY and SMNVEV (reference sequence). The V segment lost 5 bases and the J segment 3 bases; nucleotides outside the gene matches: 3. The CDR3 region is CASSPSGGFYEQYF. The DNA of the CDR3 is TGTGCCAGCAGTCCTAGCGGGGGGTTCTACGAGCAGTACTTC.

This clonotype was counted ten times or more. The chain recombines TRBV18 with TRBJ2-3; D not resolved. V dropped 0 bases and J dropped 0 bases, with 13 bases sitting between them. From germline, CDR1 is KGHSH and CDR2 LQKENI. The CDR3 sequence is 17 residues long. The CDR3 sequence: CASSPPVFAPSTDTQYF. Written as DNA, the CDR3 is TGTGCCAGCTCACCACCGGTTTTTGCACCGAGCACAGATACGCAGTATTTT.

This clonotype occurred many times. Written as DNA, the CDR3 is TGCAGCGTACCGGGAGACACTGAAGCTTTCTTT. This translates into CSVPGDTEAFF. The chain combines TRBV29-1 with TRBJ1-1; D gene unclear. Per the germline V gene, CDR1 is SQVTM and CDR2 is ANQGSEA. The V end was cut by 6 bases, the J end by 3 bases, with 8 bases between. This CDR3 spans 11 amino acids.

The chain joins TRBV7-4 to TRBJ1-5; D uncertain. The CDR3 extends over 15 amino acids. Germline-derived CDR1 and CDR2 are SGHVT and SQSDAQ. The V end lost 7 bases, the J end lost 1 base, and 14 bases lay between the germline ends. CDR3 bases: TGTGCCAGCATCGGGCGGCGAGGAAGCAATCAGCCCCAGCATTTT. This codes for CASIGRRGSNQPQHF.

The chain couples TRBV3-1 to TRBJ2-7; TRBD2 matches at 11 bases. The CDR3 has 17 residues. V dropped 2 bases and J dropped 3; count of bases not matched to a gene: 9. The germline V gene encodes CDR1 LGHDT and CDR2 YNNKEL (reference sequence). The CDR3: CASSQRETSGAYYEQYF. Written as DNA, the CDR3 is TGTGCCAGCAGCCAACGAGAGACTAGCGGGGCTTACTACGAGCAGTACTTC.

This clonotype was detected a few times. V gene TRBV10-3 combines with J gene TRBJ2-1; 8 nucleotides match TRBD2. Germline trimming cut 10 bases from V and 5 bases from J; bases unmatched to any gene: 10. Germline loops: CDR1 ENHRY, CDR2 SYGVKD. There are 14 residues in the CDR3. CDR3 sequence: CATLGGALDNEQFF. The CDR3 DNA reads as TGTGCCACGCTCGGGGGGGCCCTTGACAATGAGCAGTTCTTC.

The genes are TRBV5-1 and TRBJ2-2; TRBD1 agrees at 7 bases. This CDR3 is built from 15 residues. J was trimmed by 7 bases and V by 0 bases; bases with no gene match: 6. The germline gives CDR1 SGHRS, CDR2 YFSETQ. The CDR3 DNA follows: TGCGCCAGCAGCTTGGAAAACAGGGGTGGCGGGGAGCTGTTTTTT. Residues: CASSLENRGGGELFF.

The rearrangement links TRBV4-3 to TRBJ2-2; 7 bases map to TRBD2. Germline values: CDR1 LGHNA, CDR2 YSLEER. This CDR3 is built from 16 residues. V shed 4 bases and J 4 bases; nucleotides not matched to a gene: 9. The CDR3 is CASSRGLSGPTGELFF. The CDR3 DNA reads as TGCGCCAGCAGCCGGGGACTAAGCGGGCCCACCGGGGAGCTGTTTTTT.

The sample holds a few counts of this clonotype. V gene TRBV3-1 combines with J gene TRBJ2-1; D perhaps matches TRBD1 (6 bases). Germline-derived CDR1 and CDR2 are LGHDT and YNNKEL (reference sequence). The V and J ends lost 4 bases and 5 bases respectively, with 15 bases between them. The CDR3 is 15 amino acids. The CDR3 bases are TGTGCCAGCAGCCCGATTGCACAGGGCGACAATGAGCAGTTCTTC. Protein product: CASSPIAQGDNEQFF.

This clonotype was counted a few times. V and J are TRBV3-1 and TRBJ2-5; D is uncertain. Germline CDR1 reads LGHDT; CDR2 reads YNNKEL (reference sequence). With 4 bases removed from V and 4 bases from J, the gap between germline ends came to 7 bases. This CDR3 comprises 12 residues. This chain's CDR3 is CASSRERETQYF. The CDR3 DNA reads TGTGCCAGCAGCCGCGAGAGAGAGACCCAGTACTTC.

CDR3 residues: CSAKWGLAGGNTGELFF. The CDR3 DNA follows: TGCAGTGCGAAATGGGGACTAGCGGGGGGAAACACCGGGGAGCTGTTTTTT. The chain couples TRBV20-1 to TRBJ2-2, with 15 nucleotides matching TRBD2. The CDR3 covers 17 residues. Looked up from germline, CDR1 is DFQATT and CDR2 is SNEGSKA (reference sequence). J lost 2 bases, V lost 6 bases, and 7 bases had no gene match.

This clonotype was recorded at least ten times. The genes are TRBV10-3 and TRBJ2-5, with 7 bases aligning to TRBD2. The CDR3 length is 14 residues. Germline V lookup: CDR1 ENHRY, CDR2 SYGVKD. Trimming at V came to 8 bases and at J to 2 bases, leaving 8 bases not matched to a gene. CDR3 loop: CAIGRGGGQETQYF. The CDR3 DNA reads TGTGCCATCGGGAGAGGCGGGGGTCAAGAGACCCAGTACTTC.

The chain joins TRBV7-8 to TRBJ1-6, with 8 nucleotides matching TRBD1. Germline V CDR1 and CDR2: SGHVS, FQNEAQ. CDR3 length: 15 amino acids. The V and J ends lost 4 bases and 14 bases, in that order; junction bases with no gene match: 13. This CDR3 is CASSSLSGTGWALHF. CDR3 bases: TGTGCCAGCAGCTCCCTCTCGGGGACAGGATGGGCCCTCCACTTT. Full variable domain (remainder filled in from reference TRBV7-8 and TRBJ1-6): GAGVSQSPRYKVAKRGQDVALRCDPISGHVSLFWYQQALGQGPEFLTYFQNEAQLDKSGLPSDRFFAERPEGSVSTLKIQRTQQEDSAVYLCASSSLSGTGWALHFGNGTRLTVT.

This clonotype was seen only a few times. The rearrangement links TRBV7-2 to TRBJ1-1, with 7 bases aligning to TRBD1. The germline gives CDR1 SGHTA, CDR2 FQGNSA. The length of the CDR3 is 13 residues. Unmatched junction bases numbered 7, after V lost 4 bases and J lost 8 bases. The DNA for the CDR3 is TGTGCCAGCAGCTCTACACGACAGGGAGAAGCTTTCTTT. It yields the protein CASSSTRQGEAFF.

This chain connects TRBV18 to TRBJ2-3; D is tentatively TRBD1 or TRBD2 (5 bases each). CDR1 and CDR2 from the germline V gene are KGHSH and LQKENI. With 0 bases removed from V and 1 base from J, the gap between germline ends came to 11 bases. This CDR3 contains 16 residues. Here the CDR3 reads CASSPPRGEGTDTQYF. CDR3 DNA sequence: TGTGCCAGCTCACCACCTCGAGGGGAAGGCACAGATACGCAGTATTTT.

CDR3 sequence: CAKTRVVSSSEQYF. The CDR3 bases are TGTGCCAAGACCAGGGTAGTGTCGTCGTCCGAGCAGTACTTC. V and J are TRBV6-1 and TRBJ2-7, with D perhaps TRBD1 (5 bases). The germline CDR1 and CDR2 sequences are MNHNS and SASEGT. The CDR3 length is 14 residues. Between the trimmed V and J ends, which lost 10 bases and 6 bases, there was a span of 22 bases.